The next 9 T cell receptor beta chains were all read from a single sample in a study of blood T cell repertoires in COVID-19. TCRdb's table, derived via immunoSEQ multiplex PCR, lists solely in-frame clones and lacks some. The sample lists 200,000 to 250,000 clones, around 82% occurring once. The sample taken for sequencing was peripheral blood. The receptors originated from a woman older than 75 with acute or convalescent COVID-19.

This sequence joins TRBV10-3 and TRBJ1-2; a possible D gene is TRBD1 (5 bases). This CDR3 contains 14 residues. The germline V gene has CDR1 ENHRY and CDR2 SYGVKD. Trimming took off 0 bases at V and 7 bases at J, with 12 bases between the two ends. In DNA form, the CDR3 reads TGTGCCATCAGTGAGTCTCCAGGGAGGTCTGGCTACACCTTC. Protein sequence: CAISESPGRSGYTF.

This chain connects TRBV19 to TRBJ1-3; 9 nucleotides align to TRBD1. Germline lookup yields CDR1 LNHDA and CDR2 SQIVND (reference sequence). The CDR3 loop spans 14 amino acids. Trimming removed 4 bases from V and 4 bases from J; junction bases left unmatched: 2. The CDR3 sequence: CASSNTGGGNTIYF. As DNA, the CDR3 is TGTGCCAGTAGTAATACAGGGGGCGGAAACACCATATATTTT.

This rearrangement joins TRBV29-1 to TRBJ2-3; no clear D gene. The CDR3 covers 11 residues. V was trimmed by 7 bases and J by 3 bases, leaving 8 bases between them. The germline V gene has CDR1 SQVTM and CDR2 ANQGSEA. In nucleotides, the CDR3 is TGCAGCGGGAGAAATACAGATACGCAGTATTTT. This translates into CSGRNTDTQYF.

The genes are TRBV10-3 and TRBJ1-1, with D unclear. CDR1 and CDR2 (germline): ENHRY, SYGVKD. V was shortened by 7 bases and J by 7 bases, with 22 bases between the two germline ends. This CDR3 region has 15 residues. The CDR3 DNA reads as TGTGCCATCAATTCCGGTCTCGCGGGCTCAGTTGAAGCTTTCTTT. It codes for CAINSGLAGSVEAFF.

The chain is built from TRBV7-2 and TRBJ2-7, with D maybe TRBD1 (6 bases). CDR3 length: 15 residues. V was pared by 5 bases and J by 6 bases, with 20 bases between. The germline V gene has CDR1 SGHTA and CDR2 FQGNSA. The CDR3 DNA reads TGTGCCAGCAGCGTACTACAGGGTTACCCCTCCGAGCAGTACTTC. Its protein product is CASSVLQGYPSEQYF.

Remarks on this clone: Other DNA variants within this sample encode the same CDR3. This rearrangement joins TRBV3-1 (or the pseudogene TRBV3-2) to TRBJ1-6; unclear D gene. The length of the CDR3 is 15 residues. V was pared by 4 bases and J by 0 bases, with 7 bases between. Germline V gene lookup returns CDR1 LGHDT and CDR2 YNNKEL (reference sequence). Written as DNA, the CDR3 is TGTGCCAGCAGCCCAAGGAGCTCCTATAATTCACCCCTCCACTTT. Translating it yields CASSPRSSYNSPLHF.

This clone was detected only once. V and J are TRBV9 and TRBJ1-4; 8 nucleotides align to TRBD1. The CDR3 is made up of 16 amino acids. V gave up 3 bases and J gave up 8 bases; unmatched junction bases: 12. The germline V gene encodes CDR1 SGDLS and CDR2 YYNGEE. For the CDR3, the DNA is TGTGCCAGCAGCGCCAGAGGACAGGGTACGGGAGAAAAACTGTTTTTT. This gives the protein CASSARGQGTGEKLFF.

The chain's CDR3 is CSATGSETQYF. CDR3 coding DNA: TGCAGCGCGACAGGGTCAGAGACCCAGTACTTC. The chain recombines TRBV29-1 with TRBJ2-5; TRBD1 aligns across 7 bases. Germline CDR1 is SQVTM and CDR2 is ANQGSEA. The CDR3 totals 11 residues. J lost 4 bases, V lost 7 bases, and 3 bases had no gene match.

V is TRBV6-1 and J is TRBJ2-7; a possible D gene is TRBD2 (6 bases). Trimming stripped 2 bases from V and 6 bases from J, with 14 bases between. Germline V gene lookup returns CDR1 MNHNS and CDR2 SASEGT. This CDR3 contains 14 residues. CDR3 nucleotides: TGTGCCAGCAGTGAAAGAGGGGACGGGGGCGAGCAGTACTTC. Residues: CASSERGDGGEQYF.